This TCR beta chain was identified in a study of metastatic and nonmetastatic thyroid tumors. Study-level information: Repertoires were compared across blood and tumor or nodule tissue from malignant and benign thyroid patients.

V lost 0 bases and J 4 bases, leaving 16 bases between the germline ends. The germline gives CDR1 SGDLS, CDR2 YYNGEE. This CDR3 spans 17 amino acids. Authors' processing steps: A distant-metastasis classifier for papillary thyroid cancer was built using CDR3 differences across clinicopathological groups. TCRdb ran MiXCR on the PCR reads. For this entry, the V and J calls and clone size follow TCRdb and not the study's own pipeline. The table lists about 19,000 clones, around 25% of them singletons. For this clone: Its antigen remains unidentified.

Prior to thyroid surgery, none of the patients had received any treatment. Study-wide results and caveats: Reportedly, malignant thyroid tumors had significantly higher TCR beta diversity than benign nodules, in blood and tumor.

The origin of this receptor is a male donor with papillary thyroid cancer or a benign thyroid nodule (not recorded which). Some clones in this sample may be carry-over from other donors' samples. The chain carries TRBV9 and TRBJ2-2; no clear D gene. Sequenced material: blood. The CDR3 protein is CASSVDIGSLTTGELFF. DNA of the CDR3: TGTGCCAGCAGCGTAGACATTGGTAGTTTGACCACCGGGGAGCTGTTTTTT.